The rows below give T cell receptor beta chains drawn from one sample of a study of control samples from healthy donors and cancer patients. Profiled with immunoSEQ multiplex PCR; TCRdb holds only in-frame clones, not every one. The record lists some 180,000 clones, of which the ten most abundant hold roughly 2%. The sequenced sample was blood. These receptors originate from a woman aged 25 to 39 in good health. The CDR3 runs from the conserved cysteine through the conserved F or W. The order of the fields is J gene, V gene, D gene, CDR3 DNA, CDR3 protein. The D gene is left open where the match is weak.

TRBJ1-1	TRBV6-1	-	TGTGCCAGCAGTGATTCGGGTAGGCACTTGAACACTGAAGCTTTCTTT	CASSDSGRHLNTEAFF
TRBJ2-1	TRBV11-2	-	TGTGCCAGCAGCTTAGGAAGGGTTTCCTACAATGAGCAGTTCTTC	CASSLGRVSYNEQFF
TRBJ2-7	TRBV9	TRBD2	TGTGCCAGCAGCGTAGGATTGGCGGGGGAACCTAGGCACGAGCAGTACTTC	CASSVGLAGEPRHEQYF
TRBJ1-1	TRBV2	-	TGTGCCAGCAGTGGCCGGCTCATGAACACTGAAGCTTTCTTT	CASSGRLMNTEAFF
TRBJ2-7	TRBV7-9	-	TGTGCCAGCAGTCCCCACTACGAGCAGTACTTC	CASSPHYEQYF
TRBJ1-6	TRBV5-1	-	TGCGCCAGCAGGGAAGAGGTAGATTCACCCCTCCACTTT	CASREEVDSPLHF
TRBJ2-3	TRBV7-2	TRBD1	TGTGCCAGCGGACAAGGACAGGTCCGGGCGGATACGCAGTATTTT	CASGQGQVRADTQYF
TRBJ1-2	TRBV2	-	TGTGCCAGCAGTGAAGGACCTCACGGTAATGGCTACACCTTC	CASSEGPHGNGYTF
TRBJ1-1	TRBV28	-	TGTGCCAGCAGTTTCGCAGGTGAAGCTTTCTTT	CASSFAGEAFF
TRBJ1-6	TRBV5-5	TRBD1	TGTGCCAGCAGTTTTGGGACAGGGGGGAGTTCACCCCTCCACTTT	CASSFGTGGSSPLHF
TRBJ2-1	TRBV6-5	-	TGTGCCAGCAGTCCCGCGTCGGGTGAGCAGTTCTTC	CASSPASGEQFF
TRBJ2-5	TRBV11-2	-	TGTGCCAGCAGCTCGCGCTTGACCCGACGGGAGACCCAGTACTTC	CASSSRLTRRETQYF
TRBJ1-5	TRBV5-5	-	TGTGCCAGCAGTTTTTTTGTTGGGGGGACCCTTAGCAATCAGCCCCAGCATTTT	CASSFFVGGTLSNQPQHF
TRBJ2-1	TRBV6-5	-	TGTGCCAGCAGTAACCGGAATGAGCAGTTCTTC	CASSNRNEQFF
TRBJ1-3	TRBV7-6	-	TGTGCCAGCAGCCAAAGGATTGCCGGGGCCCCTGGAAACACCATATATTTT	CASSQRIAGAPGNTIYF
TRBJ2-3	TRBV5-1	TRBD1	TGCGCCAGCAGTTTTTCCGGGACAGTAACAGATACGCAGTATTTT	CASSFSGTVTDTQYF
TRBJ1-6	TRBV5-5	TRBD1	TGTGCCAGCAGCTCTACAGGGGGTAATTCACCCCTCCACTTT	CASSSTGGNSPLHF
TRBJ2-3	TRBV5-1	-	TGCGCCAGCACCACGACTGACCGTGATACGCAGTATTTT	CASTTTDRDTQYF
TRBJ2-5	TRBV2	TRBD1	TGTGCCAGCAGCCTCGGGACAGGGGAGACCCAGTACTTC	CASSLGTGETQYF
TRBJ1-2	TRBV7-9	-	TGTGCCAGCAGAAACGAGGGGCCCTATGGCTACACCTTC	CASRNEGPYGYTF
TRBJ1-4	TRBV19	-	TGTGCCAGTTTCGTTCCAGGGAGGGACGAAAAACTGTTTTTT	CASFVPGRDEKLFF
TRBJ1-6	TRBV14	-	TGTGCCAGCAGCCAATATCAGAGCTCCTATAATTCACCCCTCCACTTT	CASSQYQSSYNSPLHF
TRBJ2-3	TRBV10-3	TRBD1	TGTGCCATCAGTGGGACAGGGGGTTTTTCAGATACGCAGTATTTT	CAISGTGGFSDTQYF
TRBJ1-6	TRBV5-8	-	TGTGCCAGCAGCTTGGGACAGTTCGGTTCACCCCTCCACTTT	CASSLGQFGSPLHF
TRBJ1-2	TRBV28	-	TGTGCCAGCAGAGTACCAGGGTCCGGAGGCTACACCTTC	CASRVPGSGGYTF
TRBJ2-3	TRBV6-2/TRBV6-3	-	TGTGCCAGCAGTTCGACCCCCGGACCACAATTTCGAGATACGCAGTATTTT	CASSSTPGPQFRDTQYF
TRBJ1-1	TRBV7-8	-	TGTGCCAGCAGCCCGGTCGGCGGCTCCATGAACACTGAAGCTTTCTTT	CASSPVGGSMNTEAFF
TRBJ1-3	TRBV7-8	-	TGTGCCAGCAGCCTCCGGGACCCAGGCTCTGGAAACACCATATATTTT	CASSLRDPGSGNTIYF
TRBJ1-2	TRBV2	TRBD1	TGTGCCAGCAGCGCCGGGACAGGGTCATATGGCTACACCTTC	CASSAGTGSYGYTF
TRBJ2-1	TRBV7-9	-	TGTGCCAGCAGCCCATCCTCGCGGACTCGGAATGAGCAGTTCTTC	CASSPSSRTRNEQFF
TRBJ2-1	TRBV5-1	-	TGCGCCAGCAGCTTAGCAGGGGAATCCTACAATGAGCAGTTCTTC	CASSLAGESYNEQFF
TRBJ2-7	TRBV19	TRBD2	TGTGCCAGTGCTGGGGGGGGTGGGAACGAGCAGTACTTC	CASAGGGGNEQYF
TRBJ1-3	TRBV4-1	-	TGCGCCAGCAGCCAAGATGGGCCGAGCTCTGGAAACACCATATATTTT	CASSQDGPSSGNTIYF
TRBJ1-3	TRBV3-1/TRBV3-2	-	TGTGCCAGCACCGCGTCCGACTCTGGAAACACCATATATTTT	CASTASDSGNTIYF
TRBJ1-6	TRBV2	-	TGTGCCAGCAGGTCGAGGGATTCACCCCTCCACTTT	CASRSRDSPLHF
TRBJ1-5	TRBV5-8	-	TGTGCCAGCAGCACCGGTTGGACCAATCAGCCCCAGCATTTT	CASSTGWTNQPQHF
TRBJ1-2	TRBV6-5	-	TGTGCCAGCAGTTACGGCGGGATGAGCTATGGCTACACCTTC	CASSYGGMSYGYTF
TRBJ1-3	TRBV11-2	-	TGTGCCAGCAGCTTCGCACAGGACACTGGAAACACCATATATTTT	CASSFAQDTGNTIYF
TRBJ1-1	TRBV3-1/TRBV3-2	-	TGTGCCAGCAGCCAAGATTCGGGCGAAGGCACTGAAGCTTTCTTT	CASSQDSGEGTEAFF
TRBJ2-5	TRBV28	-	TGTGCCAGCAGCCTCATCACAGCCCCAGAGACCCAGTACTTC	CASSLITAPETQYF
TRBJ2-3	TRBV6-5	-	TGTGCCAGCAGTTACTCCCCGGGGGCTAGCACAGATACGCAGTATTTT	CASSYSPGASTDTQYF